Sequencing of this TCR beta chain was carried out in a study of blood T cell repertoires in COVID-19. The wider study: Sites in the United States, Italy and Spain provided acute and convalescent COVID-19 samples.

Trimming took off 2 bases at V and 1 base at J, with 8 bases between the two ends. From germline, CDR1 is GTSNPN and CDR2 SVGIG (reference sequence). This CDR3 contains 13 residues. Libraries were prepared by immunoSEQ multiplex PCR; TCRdb keeps only in-frame clonotypes and omits some of them. The data show 170,000 or so clones, 85% to 95% seen once. The sample comprised peripheral blood. The V call is TRBV30, the J call TRBJ1-1, with D possibly being TRBD1 (6 bases). This TCR came from a man aged 50 or older with acute or convalescent COVID-19. CDR3 nucleotides: TGTGCCTGGAGTCCACAGGGGAACACTGAAGCTTTCTTT. Translated, it gives CAWSPQGNTEAFF. Complete variable domain (other parts from reference TRBV30 and TRBJ1-1): SQTIHQWPATLVQPVGSPLSLECTVEGTSNPNLYWYRQAAGRGLQLLFYSVGIGQISSEVPQNLSASRPQDRQFILSSKKLLLSDSGFYLCAWSPQGNTEAFFGQGTRLTVV.